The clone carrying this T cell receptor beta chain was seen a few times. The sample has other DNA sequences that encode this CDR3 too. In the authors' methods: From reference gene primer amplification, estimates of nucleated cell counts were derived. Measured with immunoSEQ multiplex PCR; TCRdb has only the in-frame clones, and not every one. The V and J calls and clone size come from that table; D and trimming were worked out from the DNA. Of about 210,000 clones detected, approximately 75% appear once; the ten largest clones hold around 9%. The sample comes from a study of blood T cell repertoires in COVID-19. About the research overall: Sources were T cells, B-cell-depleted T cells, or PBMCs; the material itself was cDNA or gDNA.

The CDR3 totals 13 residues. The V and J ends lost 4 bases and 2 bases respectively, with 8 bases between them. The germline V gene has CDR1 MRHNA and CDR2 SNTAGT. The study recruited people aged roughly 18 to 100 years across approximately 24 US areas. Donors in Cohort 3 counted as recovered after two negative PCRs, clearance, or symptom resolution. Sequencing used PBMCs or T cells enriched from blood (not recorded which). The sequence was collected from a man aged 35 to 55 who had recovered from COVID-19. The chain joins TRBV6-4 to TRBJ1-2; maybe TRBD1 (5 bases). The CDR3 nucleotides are TGTGCCAGCAGTGCCCAGGGAAACTATGGCTACACCTTC. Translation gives CASSAQGNYGYTF.